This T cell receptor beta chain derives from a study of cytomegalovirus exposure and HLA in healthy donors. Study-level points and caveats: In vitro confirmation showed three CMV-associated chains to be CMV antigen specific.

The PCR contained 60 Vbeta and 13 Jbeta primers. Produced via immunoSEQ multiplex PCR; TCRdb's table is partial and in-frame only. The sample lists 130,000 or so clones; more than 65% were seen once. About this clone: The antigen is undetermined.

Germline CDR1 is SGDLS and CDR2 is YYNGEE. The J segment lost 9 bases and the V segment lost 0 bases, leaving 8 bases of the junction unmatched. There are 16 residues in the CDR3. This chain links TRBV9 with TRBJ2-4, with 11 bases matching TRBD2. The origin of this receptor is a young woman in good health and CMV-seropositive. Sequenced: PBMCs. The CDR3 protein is CASSVATSGGGSIQYF. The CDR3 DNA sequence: TGTGCCAGCAGCGTAGCTACTAGCGGGGGAGGAAGCATTCAGTACTTC.